Presented here are 8 T cell receptor beta chains from one specimen sequenced in a study of blood T cell repertoires in COVID-19. Here immunoSEQ multiplex PCR was the method, and the copy in TCRdb shows in-frame clones only, minus some. The sample yields a few hundred thousand clones, approximately 82% seen once. The material sequenced was peripheral blood. The source is a man aged 45-65 years with active or convalescent COVID-19.

V usage is TRBV28 and J usage is TRBJ1-5; a possible D gene is TRBD1 (5 bases). Trimming took off 4 bases at V and 11 bases at J, with 9 bases between the two ends. Germline assignment: CDR1 MDHEN and CDR2 SYDVKM. The CDR3 is 11 residues long. CDR3: CASSSGGAQHF. CDR3 nucleotides: TGTGCCAGCAGTTCCGGGGGAGCCCAGCATTTT.

The rearrangement links TRBV1 to TRBJ1-5; the table's D call of TRBD1 was not tested on the DNA. TRBV1 is given as a pseudogene. The CDR3 is 16 amino acids. CDR3 nucleotide sequence: TGCACCAGCAGCCAAGAACAGGGGGCTGGCAATCAGCCCCAGCATTTT. Its translation is CTSSQEQGAGNQPQHF.

The rearrangement links TRBV6-4 to TRBJ2-1, with 8 bases matching TRBD2. Trimming took 3 bases from V and 3 from J; bases not matched to a gene: 4. CDR3 size: 15 residues. Germline assignment: CDR1 MRHNA and CDR2 SNTAGT. The CDR3 protein is CASSENGGDYNEQFF. The CDR3 DNA sequence: TGTGCCAGCAGTGAAAACGGGGGGGACTACAATGAGCAGTTCTTC.

V usage is TRBV3-1 (or the pseudogene TRBV3-2) and J usage is TRBJ2-7; TRBD2 matches at 9 bases. Trimming took 1 base from V and 5 from J; bases not matched to a gene: 6. The CDR3 is made up of 15 amino acids. Germline V gene lookup returns CDR1 LGHDT and CDR2 YNNKEL (reference sequence). The CDR3, as DNA: TGTGCCAGCAGCCAAGTAGGCGGGGGGGGTAACGAGCAGTACTTC. Its protein product is CASSQVGGGGNEQYF.

The V gene is TRBV10-3, the J gene TRBJ1-2; the D gene is possibly TRBD1 (6 bases). The CDR3 totals 14 residues. V lost 11 bases and J 4 bases, leaving 20 bases between the germline ends. Germline loops: CDR1 ENHRY, CDR2 SYGVKD. The CDR3 protein is CAGRTDFSPYGYTF. The CDR3 region has the DNA TGTGCCGGCAGGACAGACTTTTCGCCCTATGGCTACACCTTC.

The sample holds one count of this clone. This sequence joins TRBV4-1 and TRBJ2-7, with 10 nucleotides matching TRBD1. Germline assignment: CDR1 MGHRA and CDR2 YSYEKL. The CDR3 has 16 residues. Losses at the gene ends were 0 bases for V and 1 base for J; bases not matched to a gene: 3. CDR3 nucleotides: TGCGCCAGCAGCCAAGACGGGACAGGGGTATCCTACGAGCAGTACTTC. Translating it yields CASSQDGTGVSYEQYF.

With regard to this clone: One end of the junction does not line up with germline, which may come from a read error. This rearrangement joins TRBV7-7 to TRBJ2-2; TRBD2 matches 11 bases. Germline CDR1 and CDR2: SSHAT and FNYEAQ (reference sequence). CDR3 size: 19 residues. CDR3 bases: TGTGCTAGCAGCTTAGCGCTCCTAGCGGGGGGCTTGTCTACCGGGGAGCTGTTTTTT. Translated, it gives CASSLALLAGGLSTGELFF.

This clone was observed once. This rearrangement joins TRBV15 to TRBJ2-1, with 13 positions matching TRBD2. This CDR3 has 14 amino acids. CDR1 and CDR2 (germline): LNHNV, YYDKDF (reference sequence). Trimming removed 1 base from V and 15 bases from J; junction bases left unmatched: 6. CDR3 amino acids: CATSRGTSGSGWFF. In nucleotides, the CDR3 is TGTGCCACCAGCAGAGGGACTAGCGGGAGTGGGTGGTTCTTC.